What follows are 3 T cell receptor beta chains derived from one specimen sequenced in a study of blood T cells in healthy people across ages (dated by TCRdb to the mid-2010s). The library was obtained by 5' RACE. Sequenced on an Illumina HiSeq 2500. A second PCR of 7 to 11 cycles was performed with a sample-barcoded 5' primer and a J-beta primer mix. The public reads were reanalyzed by TCRdb: fastp trimming at Q25, MiXCR alignment, in-frame beta chains only. Rows are unified per CDR3 protein, each entry keeping the most common DNA and genes. The sample records under 750,000 distinct CDR3 sequences, 45% to 55% of which are singletons. The ten largest account for approximately 25% of the sample. Sequencing was done on a sample of blood. These receptors were taken from an older man in good health.

This clonotype turned up a few times. The chain couples TRBV29-1 to TRBJ2-3, with D maybe TRBD1 (7 bases). V lost 7 bases and J lost 1, with 15 bases in between. This CDR3 contains 14 residues. Germline CDR1 and CDR2: SQVTM and ANQGSEA. CDR3 residues: CSALEGQRTDTQYF. CDR3 DNA: TGCAGCGCCCTGGAGGGACAGCGCACAGATACGCAGTATTTT.

The rearrangement joins TRBV6-1 to TRBJ2-3; D gene unclear. This CDR3 comprises 15 residues. V was pared by 2 bases and J by 0 bases, with 9 bases between. Germline-derived CDR1 and CDR2 are MNHNS and SASEGT. CDR3: CASSETMASTDTQYF. DNA of the CDR3: TGTGCCAGCAGTGAAACCATGGCTAGCACAGATACGCAGTATTTT.

Only one count was recorded for this clonotype. This sequence joins TRBV28 and TRBJ1-4, with TRBD1 as a possible D gene (5 bases). Between the trimmed V and J ends, which lost 2 bases and 7 bases, there was a span of 14 bases. The CDR3 totals 15 residues. Per germline, CDR1 MDHEN and CDR2 SYDVKM. The CDR3 sequence: CASSLPGQGGEKLFF. For the CDR3, the DNA is TGTGCCAGCAGTTTACCCGGGCAGGGCGGTGAAAAACTGTTTTTT. Looking up the rest from reference TRBV28 and TRBJ1-4 gives the full variable domain: DVKVTQSSRYLVKRTGEKVFLECVQDMDHENMFWYRQDPGLGLRLIYFSYDVKMKEKGDIPEGYSVSREKKERFSLILESASTNQTSMYLCASSLPGQGGEKLFFGSGTQLSVL.